This T cell receptor (beta chain) was documented in a study of radiotherapy plus CTLA-4 blockade in lung cancer (dated by TCRdb to 2016 to 2019). Regarding the study in general: Among the enrolled patients, roughly 19% had an objective response, and about 29% reached disease control. What the research found in general, with its limitations: Early dynamic changes in blood T cell clones, together with increased serum interferon-beta after radiation, were reported as the strongest predictors of response. After treatment with radiotherapy and ipilimumab, TCR clones that originated in tumors expanded in peripheral blood.

The study tested focal radiation therapy combined with CTLA-4 blockade (ipilimumab) in patients with chemo-refractory metastatic non-small-cell lung cancer. Preparation of the library involved the immunoSEQ multiplex PCR assay. In TCRdb, the immuneACCESS table is reduced to in-frame sequences with V and J assigned. These tables do not hold every clone; where another copy was compared, an unresolved V gene accounts for under half, and the others remain unexplained. Present in this sample are about 38,000 clones, 70% to 75% of which were seen just once. The ten top clones hold 8.9% of the sample. The CDR3 runs 15 amino acids, cysteine and phenylalanine included. Kept here is only the CDR3 DNA, which spans 45 bases and is read in frame from base 1. For CDR1 and CDR2, the germline V gene lists SQVTM and ANQGSEA. The V and J ends are trimmed by 6 bases and 0 bases, leaving 17 bases between them. Concerning this clone: Its recognized antigen is unknown. Base-call qualities are not available, and no considerably larger clone is one nucleotide away.

This receptor chain uses TRBV29-1 and TRBJ1-1; the D gene is unclear. The origin of this receptor is a human donor with non-small cell lung cancer who had stable disease on radiotherapy plus ipilimumab. The sequences come from peripheral blood, collected from a patient treated with radiotherapy plus ipilimumab. The CDR3 loop reads CSVLRAGTMNTEAFF. The nucleotide sequence is TGCAGCGTCCTGAGGGCAGGTACAATGAACACTGAAGCTTTCTTT. The reference TRBV29-1 and TRBJ1-1 proteins fill in what lies around the CDR3, so the full variable domain reads SAVISQKPSRDICQRGTSLTIQCQVDSQVTMMFWYRQQPGQSLTLIATANQGSEATYESGFVIDKFPISRPNLTFSTLTVSNMSPEDSSIYLCSVLRAGTMNTEAFFGQGTRLTVV.